The next 28 T cell receptor beta chains were all read from a single sample in a study of T cell repertoires in cytomegalovirus infection. These receptors have no known antigen. From the reads, TCRdb called clonotypes with MiXCR, one entry per CDR3 protein. Here the sample spans 680,000 or so distinct CDR3 sequences, around 32% being singletons. The sequencing here drew on cultured PBMCs, taken from culture after CMV antigen stimulation. Source of these receptors: a human donor in good health (CMV status not recorded). Some clones in this sample may be carry-over from other donors' samples.

This clonotype was seen a handful of times. This chain joins TRBV12-3 or TRBV12-4 and TRBJ2-1; D remains ambiguous. The CDR3 is 13 amino acids. The germline V and J ends were trimmed by 5 bases and 5 bases, with 10 bases remaining between them. CDR3 residues: CASSTDPNNEQFF. The DNA of the CDR3 is TGTGCCAGCAGTACGGATCCGAACAATGAGCAGTTCTTC.

The rearrangement uses TRBV28 and TRBJ2-3, with D uncertain. Deletions cut 3 bases from V and 4 bases from J, with 11 bases between. CDR3 length: 14 residues. Germline assignment: CDR1 MDHEN and CDR2 SYDVKM. The CDR3 is CASSFQVTADTQYF. Here the CDR3 DNA reads TGTGCCAGCAGTTTTCAGGTGACGGCAGATACGCAGTATTTT.

This clonotype was detected only a few times. This rearrangement joins TRBV20-1 to TRBJ1-6; D gene ambiguous. V was pared by 1 base and J by 0 bases, with 13 bases between. CDR1 is DFQATT and CDR2 is SNEGSKA in the germline V gene (reference sequence). There are 17 residues in the CDR3. The CDR3 region has the DNA TGCAGTGCTAGAGTTGGAAAAACCAGCTCCTATAATTCACCCCTCCACTTT. It encodes CSARVGKTSSYNSPLHF.

The gene calls are TRBV12-3 or TRBV12-4 and TRBJ2-1; TRBD1 aligns across 8 bases. The J segment lost 8 bases and the V segment lost 7 bases, leaving 13 bases of the junction unmatched. The CDR3 consists of 15 residues. The CDR3 here is CASKIDRGWSDEQFF. The CDR3 DNA is TGTGCCAGCAAAATAGACAGGGGATGGAGCGATGAGCAGTTCTTC.

The chain carries TRBV5-1 and TRBJ2-7, with 7 bases matching TRBD1. With 2 bases clipped from V and 4 bases from J, the junction kept 3 bases outside the gene matches. The CDR3 sequence is 13 residues long. Germline values: CDR1 SGHRS, CDR2 YFSETQ. The DNA for the CDR3 is TGCGCCAGCAGCTTACAGGGGCAGTACGAGCAGTACTTC. Translated, it gives CASSLQGQYEQYF.

This clonotype was seen only a few times. The DNA of the CDR3 is TGCAGCGTTGGGACAATGAACACTGAAGCTTTCTTT. Its translation is CSVGTMNTEAFF. This chain connects TRBV29-1 to TRBJ1-1, with D maybe TRBD1 (5 bases). This CDR3 contains 12 residues. Per germline, CDR1 SQVTM and CDR2 ANQGSEA. V lost 4 bases and J 0 bases, leaving 6 bases between the germline ends.

This clonotype has at least ten counts. This chain links TRBV7-2 with TRBJ2-7; D perhaps matches TRBD1 (6 bases). Germline values: CDR1 SGHTA, CDR2 FQGNSA. Trimming shortened V by 5 bases and J by 7 bases, and 15 bases separated the two germline ends. The CDR3 length is 13 residues. CDR3 nucleotide sequence: TGTGCCAGCAGCAACCCGACAGGTCGAGAGCAGTACTTC. This sequence encodes CASSNPTGREQYF.

This clonotype was observed a few times. V and J are TRBV7-9 and TRBJ2-1; D is uncertain. Trimming removed 8 bases from V and 10 bases from J, with 12 bases in between. Per germline, CDR1 SEHNR and CDR2 FQNEAQ (reference sequence). This CDR3 has 11 amino acids. The CDR3 DNA sequence: TGTGCCAGCCTTGAGGTAAACGAGCAGTTCTTC. This codes for CASLEVNEQFF.

The chain carries TRBV20-1 and TRBJ2-5, with D maybe TRBD2 (5 bases). This CDR3 is 14 amino acids long. Deletions cut 3 bases from V and 1 base from J, with 12 bases between. Germline V gene data show CDR1 as DFQATT and CDR2 as SNEGSKA (reference sequence). The CDR3 protein is CSASKDWLQETQYF. For the CDR3, the DNA is TGCAGTGCTAGTAAGGACTGGCTCCAAGAGACCCAGTACTTC.

This clonotype came up many times. The chain joins TRBV7-2 to TRBJ2-3; D is uncertain. This CDR3 region has 16 residues. Deletions cut 3 bases from V and 2 bases from J, with 15 bases between. The V gene's germline CDR1 is SGHTA and CDR2 FQGNSA. CDR3 in amino acids: CASSFPTHPDTDTQYF. As DNA, the CDR3 is TGTGCCAGCAGCTTCCCGACTCACCCGGACACAGATACGCAGTATTTT.

This chain uses TRBV6-2 or TRBV6-3 with TRBJ1-1; TRBD1 is a possible D gene (5 bases). There are 14 residues in the CDR3. Trimming removed 6 bases at V and 4 bases at J, with 15 bases between. Germline lookup yields CDR1 MNHEY and CDR2 SVGEGT. The CDR3 region is CASSPGGSATEAFF. The CDR3 nucleotides read TGTGCCAGCAGCCCTGGGGGTAGCGCCACTGAAGCTTTCTTT.

V is TRBV7-9 and J is TRBJ2-7; a possible D gene is TRBD1 (5 bases). This CDR3 contains 16 residues. V gave up 4 bases and J gave up 0 bases, with 16 bases separating them. Germline V CDR1 and CDR2: SEHNR, FQNEAQ (reference sequence). CDR3 bases: TGTGCCAGCAGCTCAAACAGGCCAGAGAGCTCCTACGAGCAGTACTTC. Its protein product is CASSSNRPESSYEQYF.

This clonotype came up a few times. This chain connects TRBV4-2 to TRBJ2-7; 14 nucleotides line up with TRBD2. Germline CDR1 is LGHNA and CDR2 is YNFKEQ. The junction had 11 bases not matched to a gene; V was cut back by 1 base and J by 3 bases. This CDR3 comprises 19 residues. The CDR3 region is CASSQGLTSGGEDFYEQYF. In DNA, the CDR3 is TGTGCCAGCAGCCAAGGCTTGACTAGCGGGGGGGAGGACTTCTACGAGCAGTACTTC.

The chain employs TRBV7-6 and TRBJ1-6; D gene unclear. Germline CDR1 is SGHVS and CDR2 is FNYEAQ. V was clipped by 4 bases and J by 13 bases, with 11 bases between them. The CDR3 consists of 12 residues. The CDR3 spells CASSWAFWPLHF. CDR3 DNA sequence: TGTGCCAGCAGCTGGGCGTTTTGGCCCCTCCACTTT.

This clonotype was recorded a few times. Compared with germline, one end of the junction differs, possibly owing to a read error. The chain uses TRBV7-2 and TRBJ1-1; unclear D gene. The germline V gene has CDR1 SGHTA and CDR2 FQGNSA. The CDR3 length is 14 residues. The CDR3 is CASSPIAADSEAFF. As DNA, the CDR3 is TGTGCCAGCAGCCCTATCGCAGCCGACTCTGAGGCTTTCTTT.

V and J are TRBV29-1 and TRBJ2-3; 7 bases line up with TRBD1. This CDR3 spans 13 amino acids. V lost 4 bases and J lost 3; bases outside the gene matches: 4. Germline assignment: CDR1 SQVTM and CDR2 ANQGSEA. This CDR3 is CSVGTGRTDTQYF. The DNA of the CDR3 is TGCAGCGTTGGGACAGGTAGAACAGATACGCAGTATTTT.

This clonotype was counted ten times or more. V gene TRBV11-2 combines with J gene TRBJ2-1; weak D call: TRBD2 (5 bases). The V gene lost 5 bases and the J gene lost 0 bases, with 14 bases spanning the gap. Germline CDR1 and CDR2: SGHAT and FQNNGV. The CDR3 consists of 16 residues. Here the CDR3 reads CASSPRADRSYNEQFF. The CDR3 nucleotides read TGTGCCAGCAGCCCCCGAGCGGACCGCTCCTACAATGAGCAGTTCTTC.

The J gene is TRBJ1-4, the V gene TRBV7-9; 7 bases line up with TRBD1. V dropped 5 bases and J dropped 3; count of bases not matched to a gene: 12. CDR1 and CDR2 from the germline V gene are SEHNR and FQNEAQ (reference sequence). The CDR3 totals 17 residues. The CDR3 DNA follows: TGTGCCAGCAGCCGTCCAGGGGGGGTTTCAGCTAATGAAAAACTGTTTTTT. This codes for CASSRPGGVSANEKLFF.

J is TRBJ1-2 and V is TRBV28, with D uncertain. Germline V gene data show CDR1 as MDHEN and CDR2 as SYDVKM. Trimming removed 9 bases from V and 7 bases from J, with 6 bases in between. The CDR3 consists of 9 residues. CDR3 DNA sequence: TGTGCCAGTGGAGTTGGCTACACCTTC. It is translated as CASGVGYTF.

The rearrangement joins TRBV27 to TRBJ2-3; D may be TRBD1 or TRBD2 (6 bases each). Per the germline V gene, CDR1 is MNHEY and CDR2 is SMNVEV (reference sequence). The CDR3 is 18 amino acids. V gave up 2 bases and J gave up 2 bases, with 20 bases separating them. In DNA, the CDR3 is TGTGCCAGCAGTTTAAAAGGGGGACTCGATGGGGTCACAGATACGCAGTATTTT. The encoded protein is CASSLKGGLDGVTDTQYF.

The rearrangement links TRBV19 to TRBJ1-2; D may be TRBD1 (6 bases). This CDR3 is built from 16 residues. The V and J ends lost 6 bases and 4 bases respectively, with 21 bases between them. The germline V gene encodes CDR1 LNHDA and CDR2 SQIVND (reference sequence). CDR3 in amino acids: CASSTAAGQTSYGYTF. Written as DNA, the CDR3 is TGTGCCAGTAGCACCGCGGCAGGACAGACAAGCTATGGCTACACCTTC.

The CDR3 DNA sequence: TGCAGTGCCACGGGACTTCCCACAGATACGCAGTATTTT. This codes for CSATGLPTDTQYF. The chain is built from TRBV20-1 and TRBJ2-3, with D maybe TRBD2 (6 bases). The length of the CDR3 is 13 residues. The V and J ends lost 6 bases and 2 bases respectively, with 12 bases between them. Germline V gene data show CDR1 as DFQATT and CDR2 as SNEGSKA (reference sequence).

With respect to this clonotype: The germline gene is not matched at one end of the junction; a read error may be the cause. The CDR3 is CASSGGGAGANVLTF. The CDR3 region has the DNA TGCGCCAGCAGCGGGGGAGGGGCTGGGGCCAACGTCCTGACTTTC. V is TRBV13 and J is TRBJ2-6, with 8 bases fitting TRBD2. The CDR3 is 15 residues long. In germline, CDR1 is PRHDT, CDR2 FYEKMQ (reference sequence).

This clonotype was seen many times. The chain is built from TRBV7-6 and TRBJ2-1; the match to TRBD2 covers 10 bases. The germline CDR1 and CDR2 sequences are SGHVS and FNYEAQ. V trimming: 5 bases; J trimming: 3 bases; junction bases outside the gene matches: 7. The CDR3 spans 16 residues. The CDR3 sequence: CASSPLASGSYNEQFF. The CDR3 DNA reads as TGTGCCAGCAGCCCCCTCGCTAGCGGGAGCTACAATGAGCAGTTCTTC.

Only one count was recorded for this clonotype. DNA for the CDR3: TGTGCCAGCAGCTCCAGGATAGGGACTACCCAAGAGACCCAGTACTTC. As protein: CASSSRIGTTQETQYF. This rearrangement joins TRBV5-4 to TRBJ2-5, with TRBD2 matching 7 bases. This CDR3 is 16 amino acids long. Trimming cost V 3 bases and J 1 base; bases outside gene matches: 9. The germline V gene encodes CDR1 SGHNT and CDR2 YYREEE (reference sequence).

The chain links TRBV15 to TRBJ2-1; 9 positions match TRBD2. In germline, CDR1 is LNHNV, CDR2 YYDKDF (reference sequence). V shed 0 bases and J 3 bases; nucleotides not matched to a gene: 15. CDR3 length: 20 amino acids. DNA of the CDR3: TGTGCCACCAGCAGAGATCGGTCGGCGGGGGGGGGTCGCTTCTACAATGAGCAGTTCTTC. Its protein is CATSRDRSAGGGRFYNEQFF. The entire variable domain, with the rest obtained from reference TRBV15 and TRBJ2-1, is as follows: DAMVIQNPRYQVTQFGKPVTLSCSQTLNHNVMYWYQQKSSQAPKLLFHYYDKDFNNEADTPDNFQSRRPNTSFCFLDIRSPGLGDTAMYLCATSRDRSAGGGRFYNEQFFGPGTRLTVL.

J is TRBJ1-4 and V is TRBV12-3 or TRBV12-4; D unresolved. CDR3 size: 14 residues. The V gene lost 10 bases and the J gene lost 0 bases, with 12 bases spanning the gap. The CDR3 coding sequence is TGTGCCAACAGCGGCGCTGCAACTAATGAAAAACTGTTTTTT. Its protein product is CANSGAATNEKLFF.

The genes are TRBV4-1 and TRBJ2-2; D may be TRBD2 (5 bases). V was trimmed by 2 bases and J by 4 bases, leaving 20 bases between them. Germline V gene lookup returns CDR1 MGHRA and CDR2 YSYEKL. The CDR3 spans 18 residues. The CDR3 loop reads CASSQRRPLPRGTGELFF. The CDR3 bases are TGCGCCAGCAGCCAAAGGAGGCCCCTACCTCGCGGCACCGGGGAGCTGTTTTTT.